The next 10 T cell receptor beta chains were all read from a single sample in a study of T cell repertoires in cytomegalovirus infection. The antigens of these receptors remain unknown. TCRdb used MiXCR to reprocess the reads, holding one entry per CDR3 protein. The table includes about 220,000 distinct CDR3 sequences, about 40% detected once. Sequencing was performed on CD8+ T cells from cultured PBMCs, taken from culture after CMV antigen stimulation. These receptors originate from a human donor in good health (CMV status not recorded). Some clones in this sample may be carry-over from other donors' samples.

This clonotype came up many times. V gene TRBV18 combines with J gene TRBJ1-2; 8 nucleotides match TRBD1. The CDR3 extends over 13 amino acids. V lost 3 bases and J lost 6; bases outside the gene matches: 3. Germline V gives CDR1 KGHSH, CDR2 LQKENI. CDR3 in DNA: TGTGCCAGCTCACCGAGGACAGGGCATGGCTACACCTTC. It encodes CASSPRTGHGYTF.

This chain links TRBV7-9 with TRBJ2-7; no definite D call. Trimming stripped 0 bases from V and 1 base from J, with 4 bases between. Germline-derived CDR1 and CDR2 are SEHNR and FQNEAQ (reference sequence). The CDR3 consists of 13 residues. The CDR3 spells CASSLAVSYEQYF. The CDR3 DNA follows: TGTGCCAGCAGCTTAGCCGTTTCCTACGAGCAGTACTTC.

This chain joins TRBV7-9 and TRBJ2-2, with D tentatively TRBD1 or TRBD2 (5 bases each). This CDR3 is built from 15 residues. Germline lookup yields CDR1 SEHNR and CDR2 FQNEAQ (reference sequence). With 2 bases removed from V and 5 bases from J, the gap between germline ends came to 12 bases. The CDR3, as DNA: TGTGCCAGCAGCTTAAGAGGCAGGGAGACCGGGGAGCTGTTTTTT. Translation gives CASSLRGRETGELFF. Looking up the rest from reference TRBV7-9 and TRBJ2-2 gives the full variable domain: DTGVSQNPRHKITKRGQNVTFRCDPISEHNRLYWYRQTLGQGPEFLTYFQNEAQLEKSRLLSDRFSAERPKGSFSTLEIQRTEQGDSAMYLCASSLRGRETGELFFGEGSRLTVL.

Written as DNA, the CDR3 is TGTGCCAGCAGCTTAAGGGGCAGGATAAGCACAGATACGCAGTATTTT. It is translated as CASSLRGRISTDTQYF. The chain links TRBV7-4 to TRBJ2-3; a weak D match, TRBD1 (5 bases). Germline CDR1 SGHVT, CDR2 SQSDAQ. The V and J ends lost 2 bases and 0 bases respectively, with 12 bases between them. This CDR3 contains 16 residues. Looking up the rest from reference TRBV7-4 and TRBJ2-3 gives the full variable domain: GAGVSQSPRYKVAKRGRDVALRCDSISGHVTLYWYRQTLGQGSEVLTYSQSDAQRDKSGRPSGRFSAERPERSVSTLKIQRTEQGDSAVYLCASSLRGRISTDTQYFGPGTRLTVL.

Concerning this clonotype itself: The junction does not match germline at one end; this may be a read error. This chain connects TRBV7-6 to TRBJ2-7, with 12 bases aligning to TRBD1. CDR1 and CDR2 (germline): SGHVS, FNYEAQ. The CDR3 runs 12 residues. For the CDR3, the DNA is TGTGCCAGCAGCCCCGGGACAGGGGGCTCCTCCTTC. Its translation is CASSPGTGGSSF. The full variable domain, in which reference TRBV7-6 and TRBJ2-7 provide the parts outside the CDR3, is GAGVSQSPRYKVTKRGQDVALRCDPISGHVSLYWYRQALGQGPEFLTYFNYEAQQDKSGLPNDRFSAERPEGSISTLTIQRTEQRDSAMYRCASSPGTGGSSFGPGTRLTVT.

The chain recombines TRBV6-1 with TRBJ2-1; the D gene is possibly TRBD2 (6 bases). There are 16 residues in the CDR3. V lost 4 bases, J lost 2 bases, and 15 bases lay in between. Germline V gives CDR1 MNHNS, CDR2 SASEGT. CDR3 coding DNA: TGTGCCAGCAGTGGACTAGGGCGGGGCCCCTACAATGAGCAGTTCTTC. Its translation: CASSGLGRGPYNEQFF.

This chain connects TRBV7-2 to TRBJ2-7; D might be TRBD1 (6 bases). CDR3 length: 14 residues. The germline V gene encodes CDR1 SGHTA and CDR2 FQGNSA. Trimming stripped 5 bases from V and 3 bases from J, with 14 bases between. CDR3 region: CASSPTWTDYEQYF. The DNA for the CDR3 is TGTGCCAGCAGCCCTACGTGGACAGACTACGAGCAGTACTTC.

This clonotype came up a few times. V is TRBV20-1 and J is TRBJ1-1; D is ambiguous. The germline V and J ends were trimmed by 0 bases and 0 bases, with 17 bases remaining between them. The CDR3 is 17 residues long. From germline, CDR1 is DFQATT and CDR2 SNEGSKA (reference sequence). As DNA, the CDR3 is TGCAGTGCTAGAGATAGGCTTCGGATCTCTATGAACACTGAAGCTTTCTTT. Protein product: CSARDRLRISMNTEAFF.

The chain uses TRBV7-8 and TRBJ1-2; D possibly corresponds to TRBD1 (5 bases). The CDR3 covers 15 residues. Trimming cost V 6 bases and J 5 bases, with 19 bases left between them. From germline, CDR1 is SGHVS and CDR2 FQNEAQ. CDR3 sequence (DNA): TGTGCCAGCAGTTCCCGACAGACCCAGGTGTATGGCTACACCTTC. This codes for CASSSRQTQVYGYTF.

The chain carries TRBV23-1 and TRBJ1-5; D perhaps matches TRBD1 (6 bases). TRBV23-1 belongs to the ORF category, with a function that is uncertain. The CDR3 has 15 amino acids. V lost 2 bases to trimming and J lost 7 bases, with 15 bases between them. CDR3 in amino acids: CASSQGDGGGQPQHF. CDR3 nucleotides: TGCGCCAGCAGTCAAGGAGACGGGGGCGGGCAGCCCCAGCATTTT.